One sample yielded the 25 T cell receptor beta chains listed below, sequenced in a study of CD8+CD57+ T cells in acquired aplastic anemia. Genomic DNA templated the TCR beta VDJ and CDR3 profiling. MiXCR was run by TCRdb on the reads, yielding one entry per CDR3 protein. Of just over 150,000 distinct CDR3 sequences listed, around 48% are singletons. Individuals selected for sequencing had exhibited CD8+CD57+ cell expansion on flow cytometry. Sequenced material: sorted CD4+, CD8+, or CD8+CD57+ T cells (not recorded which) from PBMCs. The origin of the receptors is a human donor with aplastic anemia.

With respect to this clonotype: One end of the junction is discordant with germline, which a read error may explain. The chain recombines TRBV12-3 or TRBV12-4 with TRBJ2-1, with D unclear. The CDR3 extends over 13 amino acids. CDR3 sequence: CASSLSLLRWQLF. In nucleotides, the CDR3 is TGTGCCAGCAGTTTATCCCTCCTCCGATGGCAGCTCTTC.

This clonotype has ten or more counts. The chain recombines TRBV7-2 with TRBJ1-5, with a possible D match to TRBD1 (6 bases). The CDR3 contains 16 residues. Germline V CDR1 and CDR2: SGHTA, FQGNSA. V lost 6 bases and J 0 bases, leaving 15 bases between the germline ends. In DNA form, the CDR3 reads TGTGCCAGCAGTTGGCTTCAGGGGCATAGCAATCAGCCCCAGCATTTT. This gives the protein CASSWLQGHSNQPQHF. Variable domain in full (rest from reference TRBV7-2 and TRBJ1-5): GAGVSQSPSNKVTEKGKDVELRCDPISGHTALYWYRQSLGQGLEFLIYFQGNSAPDKSGLPSDRFSAERTGGSVSTLTIQRTQQEDSAVYLCASSWLQGHSNQPQHFGDGTRLSIL.

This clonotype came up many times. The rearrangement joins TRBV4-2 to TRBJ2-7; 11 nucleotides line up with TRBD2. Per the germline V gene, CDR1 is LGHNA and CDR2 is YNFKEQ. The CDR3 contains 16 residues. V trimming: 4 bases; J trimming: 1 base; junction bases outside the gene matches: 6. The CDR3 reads CASSPLLAGESYEQYF. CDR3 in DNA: TGTGCCAGCAGCCCCCTACTAGCGGGAGAGTCCTACGAGCAGTACTTC.

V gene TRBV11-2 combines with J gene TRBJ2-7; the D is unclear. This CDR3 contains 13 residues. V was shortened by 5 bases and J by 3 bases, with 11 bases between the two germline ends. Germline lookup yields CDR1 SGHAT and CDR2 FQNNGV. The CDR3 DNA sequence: TGTGCCAGCAGCCCATCGCAGATCTACGAGCAGTACTTC. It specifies CASSPSQIYEQYF.

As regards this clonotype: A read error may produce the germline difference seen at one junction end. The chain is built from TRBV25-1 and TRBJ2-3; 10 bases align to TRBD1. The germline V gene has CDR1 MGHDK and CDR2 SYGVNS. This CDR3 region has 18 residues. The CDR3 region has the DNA TGTGCCAGCAGTTACTACGGGACAGGGGCCCGGGGCACAGATACGCAATATTTT. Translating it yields CASSYYGTGARGTDTQYF.

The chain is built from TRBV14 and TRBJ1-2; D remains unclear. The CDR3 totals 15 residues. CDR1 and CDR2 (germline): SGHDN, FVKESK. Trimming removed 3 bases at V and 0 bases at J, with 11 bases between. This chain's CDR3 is CASSQASSTNYGYTF. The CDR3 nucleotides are TGTGCCAGCAGCCAGGCCTCTTCAACTAACTATGGCTACACCTTC.

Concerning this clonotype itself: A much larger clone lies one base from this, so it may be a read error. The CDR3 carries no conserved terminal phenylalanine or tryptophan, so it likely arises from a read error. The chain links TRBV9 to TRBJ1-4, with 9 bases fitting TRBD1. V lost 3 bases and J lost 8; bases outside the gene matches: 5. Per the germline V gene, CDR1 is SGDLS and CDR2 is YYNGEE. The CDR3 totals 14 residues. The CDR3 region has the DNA TGTGCCAGCAGCGGCGACAGGGGGGGCGAAAAACTGTTTCTT. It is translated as CASSGDRGGEKLFL.

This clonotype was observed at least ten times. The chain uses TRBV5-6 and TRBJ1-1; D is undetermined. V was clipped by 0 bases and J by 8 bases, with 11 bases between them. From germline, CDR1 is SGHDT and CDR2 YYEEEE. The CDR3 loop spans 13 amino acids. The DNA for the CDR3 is TGTGCCAGCAGCTTGGCCAAAGGCCCCGAAGCTTTCTTT. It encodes CASSLAKGPEAFF.

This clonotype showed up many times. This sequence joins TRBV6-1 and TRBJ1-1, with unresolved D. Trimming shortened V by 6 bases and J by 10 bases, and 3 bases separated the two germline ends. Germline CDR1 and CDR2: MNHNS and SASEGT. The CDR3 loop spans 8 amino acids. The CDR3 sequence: CASSGAFF. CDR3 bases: TGTGCCAGCAGCGGAGCTTTCTTT.

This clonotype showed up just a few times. This CDR3 is CATSLAQSSYNEQFF. Written as DNA, the CDR3 is TGTGCCACCAGTTTAGCGCAGAGCTCCTACAATGAGCAGTTCTTC. The chain recombines TRBV24-1 with TRBJ2-1, with a tentative D call TRBD2 (5 bases). Germline assignment: CDR1 KGHDR and CDR2 SFDVKD. The CDR3 consists of 15 residues. With 6 bases removed from V and 0 bases from J, the gap between germline ends came to 11 bases.

DNA for the CDR3: TGTGCCAGCAGCTTAAGTGGGATGAACACTGAAGCTTTCTTT. Translation gives CASSLSGMNTEAFF. This chain joins TRBV11-3 and TRBJ1-1; D remains unclear. Deletions cut 2 bases from V and 0 bases from J, with 7 bases between. The V gene's germline CDR1 is SGHNT and CDR2 YENEEA. CDR3 length equals 14 residues. Full variable domain (outside the CDR3, taken from reference TRBV11-3 and TRBJ1-1): EAGVVQSPRYKIIEKKQPVAFWCNPISGHNTLYWYLQNLGQGPELLIRYENEEAVDDSQLPKDRFSAERLKGVDSTLKIQPAELGDSAVYLCASSLSGMNTEAFFGQGTRLTVV.

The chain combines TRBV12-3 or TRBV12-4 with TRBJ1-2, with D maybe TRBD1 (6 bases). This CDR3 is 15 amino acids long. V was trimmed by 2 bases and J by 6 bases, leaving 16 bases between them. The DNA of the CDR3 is TGTGCCAGCAGTTTAAACACGGGGGCAGGCGATGGCTACACCTTC. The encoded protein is CASSLNTGAGDGYTF.

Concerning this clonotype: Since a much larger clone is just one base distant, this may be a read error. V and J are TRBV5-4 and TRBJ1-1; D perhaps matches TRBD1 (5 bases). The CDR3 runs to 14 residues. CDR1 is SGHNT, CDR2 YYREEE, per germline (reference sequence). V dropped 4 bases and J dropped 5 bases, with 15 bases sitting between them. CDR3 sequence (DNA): TGTGCCAGCAGCCGGGACCTTGGGTTGACTGAAGCTTTCTTT. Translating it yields CASSRDLGLTEAFF.

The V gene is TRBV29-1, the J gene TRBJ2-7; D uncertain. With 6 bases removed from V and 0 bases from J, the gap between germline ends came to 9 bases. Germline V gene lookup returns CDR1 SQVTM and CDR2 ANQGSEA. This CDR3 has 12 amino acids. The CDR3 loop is CSVMSGSYEQYF. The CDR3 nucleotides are TGCAGCGTCATGTCTGGCTCCTACGAGCAGTACTTC.

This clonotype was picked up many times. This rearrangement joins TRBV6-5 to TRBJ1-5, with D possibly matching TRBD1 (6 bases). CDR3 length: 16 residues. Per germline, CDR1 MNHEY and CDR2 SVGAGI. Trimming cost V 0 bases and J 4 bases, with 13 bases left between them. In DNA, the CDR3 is TGTGCCAGCAGTTACTCGGGGCAGGGGTGGAATCAGCCCCAGCATTTT. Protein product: CASSYSGQGWNQPQHF.

In nucleotides, the CDR3 is TGTGCCATCAGTGAGTCGGGGACAGGGTATCAGCCCCAGCATTTT. Residues: CAISESGTGYQPQHF. The rearrangement uses TRBV10-3 and TRBJ1-5; 9 bases map to TRBD1. The V and J ends lost 0 bases and 5 bases, in that order; junction bases with no gene match: 2. The CDR3 has 15 amino acids. Looked up from germline, CDR1 is ENHRY and CDR2 is SYGVKD.

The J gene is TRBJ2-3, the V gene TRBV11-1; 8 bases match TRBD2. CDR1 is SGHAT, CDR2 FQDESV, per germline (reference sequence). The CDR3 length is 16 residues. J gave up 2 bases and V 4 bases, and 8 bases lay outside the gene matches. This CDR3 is CASSYSGTPSTDTQYF. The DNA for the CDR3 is TGTGCCAGCAGCTATAGCGGGACGCCCTCCACAGATACGCAGTATTTT.

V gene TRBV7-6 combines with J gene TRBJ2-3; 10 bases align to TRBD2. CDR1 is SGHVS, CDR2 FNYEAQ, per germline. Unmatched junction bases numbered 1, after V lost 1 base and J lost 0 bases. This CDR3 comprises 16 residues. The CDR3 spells CASSLELAGSTDTQYF. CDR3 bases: TGTGCCAGCAGCTTAGAACTAGCGGGAAGCACAGATACGCAGTATTTT.

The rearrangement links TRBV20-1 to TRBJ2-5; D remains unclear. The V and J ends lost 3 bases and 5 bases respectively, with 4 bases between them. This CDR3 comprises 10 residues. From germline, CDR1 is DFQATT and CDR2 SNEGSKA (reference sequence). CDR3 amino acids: CSASVETQYF. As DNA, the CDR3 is TGCAGTGCTAGTGTGGAGACCCAGTACTTC.

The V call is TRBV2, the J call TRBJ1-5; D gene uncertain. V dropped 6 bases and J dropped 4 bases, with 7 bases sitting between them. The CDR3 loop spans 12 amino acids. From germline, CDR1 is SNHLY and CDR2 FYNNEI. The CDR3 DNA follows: TGTGCCAGCAGAGACGGGAATCAGCCCCAGCATTTT. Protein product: CASRDGNQPQHF.

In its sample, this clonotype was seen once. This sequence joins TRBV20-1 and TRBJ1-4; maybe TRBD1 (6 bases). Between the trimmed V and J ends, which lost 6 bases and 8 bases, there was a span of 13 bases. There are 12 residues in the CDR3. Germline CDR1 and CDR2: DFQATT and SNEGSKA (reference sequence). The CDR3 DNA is TGCAGTGCCTACGGACAGAGAGAAAAACTGTTTTTT. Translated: CSAYGQREKLFF.

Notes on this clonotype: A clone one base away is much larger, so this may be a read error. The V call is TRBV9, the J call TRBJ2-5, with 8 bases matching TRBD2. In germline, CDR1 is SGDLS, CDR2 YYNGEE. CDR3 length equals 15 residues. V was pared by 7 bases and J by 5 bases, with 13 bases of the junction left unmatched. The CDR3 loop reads CASGEFGRAVETQYF. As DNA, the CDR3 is TGTGCCAGCGGAGAATTCGGGAGGGCCGTGGAGACCCAGTACTTC.

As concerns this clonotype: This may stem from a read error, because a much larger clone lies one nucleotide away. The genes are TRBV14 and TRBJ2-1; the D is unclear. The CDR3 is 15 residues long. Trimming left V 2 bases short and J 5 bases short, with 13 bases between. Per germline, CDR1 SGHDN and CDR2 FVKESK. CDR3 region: CASSQFLLANNEQFF. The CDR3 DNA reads TGTGCCAGCAGCCAATTTTTGCTGGCGAACAATGAGCAGTTCTTC.

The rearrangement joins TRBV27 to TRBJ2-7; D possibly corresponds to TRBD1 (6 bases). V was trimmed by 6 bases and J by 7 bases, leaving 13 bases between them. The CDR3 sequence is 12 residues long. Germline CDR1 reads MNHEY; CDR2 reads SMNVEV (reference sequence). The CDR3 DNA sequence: TGTGCCAGCAGAGAGACAGGTTGGGAGCAGTACTTC. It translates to CASRETGWEQYF.

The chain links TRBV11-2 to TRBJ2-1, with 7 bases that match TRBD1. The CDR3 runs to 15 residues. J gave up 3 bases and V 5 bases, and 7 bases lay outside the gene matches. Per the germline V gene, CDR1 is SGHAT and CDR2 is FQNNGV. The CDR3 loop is CASSKSRGYYNEQFF. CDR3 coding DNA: TGTGCCAGCAGCAAAAGCAGGGGGTACTACAATGAGCAGTTCTTC.